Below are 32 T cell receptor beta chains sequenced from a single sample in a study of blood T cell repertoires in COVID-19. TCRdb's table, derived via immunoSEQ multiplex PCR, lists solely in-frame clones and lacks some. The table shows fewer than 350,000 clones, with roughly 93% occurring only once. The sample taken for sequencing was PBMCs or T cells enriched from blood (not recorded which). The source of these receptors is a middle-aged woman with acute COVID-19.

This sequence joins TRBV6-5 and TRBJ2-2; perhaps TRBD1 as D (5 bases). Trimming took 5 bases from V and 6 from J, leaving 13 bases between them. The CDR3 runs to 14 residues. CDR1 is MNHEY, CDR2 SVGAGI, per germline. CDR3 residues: CASSTAWGSGELFF. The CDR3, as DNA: TGTGCCAGCAGTACCGCTTGGGGCTCCGGGGAGCTGTTTTTT.

The CDR3 here is CSASLGASYGYTF. The CDR3 region has the DNA TGCAGTGCTAGTTTGGGGGCCAGCTATGGCTACACCTTC. The chain uses TRBV20-1 and TRBJ1-2; perhaps TRBD1 as D (6 bases). CDR3 length equals 13 residues. Germline CDR1 DFQATT, CDR2 SNEGSKA (reference sequence). V lost 3 bases, J lost 4 bases, and 12 bases lay in between.

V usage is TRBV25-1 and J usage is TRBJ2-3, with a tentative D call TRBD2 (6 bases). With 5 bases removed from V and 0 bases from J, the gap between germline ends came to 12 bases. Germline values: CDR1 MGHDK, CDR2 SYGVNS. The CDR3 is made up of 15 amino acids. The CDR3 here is CASSSGGTSTDTQYF. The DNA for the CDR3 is TGTGCCAGCAGTTCTGGGGGGACTAGCACAGATACGCAGTATTTT.

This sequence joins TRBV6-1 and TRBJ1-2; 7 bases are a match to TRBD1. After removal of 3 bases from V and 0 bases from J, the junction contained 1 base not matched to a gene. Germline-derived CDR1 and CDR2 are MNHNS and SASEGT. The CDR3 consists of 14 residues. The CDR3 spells CASSDGQANYGYTF. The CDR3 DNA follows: TGTGCCAGCAGTGACGGACAGGCTAACTATGGCTACACCTTC.

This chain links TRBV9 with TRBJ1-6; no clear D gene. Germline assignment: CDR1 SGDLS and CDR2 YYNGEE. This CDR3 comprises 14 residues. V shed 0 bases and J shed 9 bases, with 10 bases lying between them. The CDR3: CASSVAQGGSPLHF. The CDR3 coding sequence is TGTGCCAGCAGCGTAGCCCAAGGAGGTTCACCCCTCCACTTT.

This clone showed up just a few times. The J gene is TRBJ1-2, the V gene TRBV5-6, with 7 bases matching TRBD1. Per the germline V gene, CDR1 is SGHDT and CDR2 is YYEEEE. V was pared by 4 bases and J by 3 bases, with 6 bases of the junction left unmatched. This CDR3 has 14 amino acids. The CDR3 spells CASSPTDRYYGYTF. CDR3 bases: TGTGCCAGCAGCCCTACGGACAGGTACTATGGCTACACCTTC.

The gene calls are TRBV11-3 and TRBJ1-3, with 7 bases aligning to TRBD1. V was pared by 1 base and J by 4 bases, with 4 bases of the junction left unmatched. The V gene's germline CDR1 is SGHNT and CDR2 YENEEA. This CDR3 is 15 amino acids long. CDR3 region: CASSLGATGGNTIYF. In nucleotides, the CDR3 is TGTGCCAGCAGCTTAGGCGCGACAGGGGGAAACACCATATATTTT. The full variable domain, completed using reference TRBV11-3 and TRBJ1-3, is EAGVVQSPRYKIIEKKQPVAFWCNPISGHNTLYWYLQNLGQGPELLIRYENEEAVDDSQLPKDRFSAERLKGVDSTLKIQPAELGDSAVYLCASSLGATGGNTIYFGEGSWLTVV.

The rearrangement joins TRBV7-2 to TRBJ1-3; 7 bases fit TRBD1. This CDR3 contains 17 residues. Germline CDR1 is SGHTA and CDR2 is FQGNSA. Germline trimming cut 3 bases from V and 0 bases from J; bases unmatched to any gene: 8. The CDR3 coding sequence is TGTGCCAGCAGCTTCGCCGGGACAGCGAGCTCTGGAAACACCATATATTTT. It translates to CASSFAGTASSGNTIYF.

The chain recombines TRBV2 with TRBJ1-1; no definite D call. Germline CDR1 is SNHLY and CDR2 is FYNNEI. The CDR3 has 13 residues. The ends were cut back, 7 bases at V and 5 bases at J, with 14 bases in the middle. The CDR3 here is CASNIGAGTEAFF. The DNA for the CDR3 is TGTGCCAGCAATATAGGAGCGGGAACTGAAGCTTTCTTT.

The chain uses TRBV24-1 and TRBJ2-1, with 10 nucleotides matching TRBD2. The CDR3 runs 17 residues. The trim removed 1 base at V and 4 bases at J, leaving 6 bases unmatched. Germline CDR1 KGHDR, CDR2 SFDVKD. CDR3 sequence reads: CATSDFLAGGGYNEQFF. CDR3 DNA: TGTGCCACCAGTGATTTTTTAGCGGGAGGAGGTTACAATGAGCAGTTCTTC.

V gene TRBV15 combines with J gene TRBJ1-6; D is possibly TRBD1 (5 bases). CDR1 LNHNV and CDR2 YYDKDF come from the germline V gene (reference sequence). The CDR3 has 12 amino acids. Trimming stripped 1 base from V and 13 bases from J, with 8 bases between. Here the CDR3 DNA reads TGTGCCACCAGCAGAGCCGGGGGTCCCCTCCACTTT. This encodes CATSRAGGPLHF.

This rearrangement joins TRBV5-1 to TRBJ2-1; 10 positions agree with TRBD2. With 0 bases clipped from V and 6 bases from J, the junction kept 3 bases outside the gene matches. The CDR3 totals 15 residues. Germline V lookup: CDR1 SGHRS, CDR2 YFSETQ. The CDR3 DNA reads TGCGCCAGCAGCTTGGCAGCGGGAGGGCGCAATGAGCAGTTCTTC. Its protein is CASSLAAGGRNEQFF.

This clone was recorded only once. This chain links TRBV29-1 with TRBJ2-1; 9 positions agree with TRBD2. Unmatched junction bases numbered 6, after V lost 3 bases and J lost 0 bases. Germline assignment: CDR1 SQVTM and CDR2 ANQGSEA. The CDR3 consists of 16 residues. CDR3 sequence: CSVDGLAKSSYNEQFF. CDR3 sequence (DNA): TGCAGCGTTGATGGACTAGCGAAAAGCTCCTACAATGAGCAGTTCTTC.

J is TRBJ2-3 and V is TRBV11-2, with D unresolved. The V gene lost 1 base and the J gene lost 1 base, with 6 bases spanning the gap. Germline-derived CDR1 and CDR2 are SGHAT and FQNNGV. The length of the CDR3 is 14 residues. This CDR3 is CASSLVYRTDTQYF. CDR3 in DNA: TGTGCCAGCAGCTTAGTCTACCGCACAGATACGCAGTATTTT.

In DNA form, the CDR3 reads TGTGCCAGCAGTTACTTGACAGGGACCGAGCAGTACTTC. This gives the protein CASSYLTGTEQYF. The chain employs TRBV6-2 or TRBV6-3 and TRBJ2-7, with TRBD1 matching over 7 bases. Trimming removed 1 base from V and 6 bases from J; junction bases left unmatched: 3. This CDR3 region has 13 residues. From germline, CDR1 is MNHEY and CDR2 SVGEGT.

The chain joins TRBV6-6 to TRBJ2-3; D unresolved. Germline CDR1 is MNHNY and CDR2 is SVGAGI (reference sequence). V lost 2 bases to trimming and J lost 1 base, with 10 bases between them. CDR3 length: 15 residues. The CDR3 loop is CASSYGHSGTDTQYF. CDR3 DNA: TGTGCCAGCAGTTACGGGCATTCCGGCACAGATACGCAGTATTTT.

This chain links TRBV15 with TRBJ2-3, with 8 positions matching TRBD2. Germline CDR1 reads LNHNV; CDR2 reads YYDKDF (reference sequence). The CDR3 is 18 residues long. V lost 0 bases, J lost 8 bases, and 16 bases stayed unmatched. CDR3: CATSREDSGGGPLGTQYF. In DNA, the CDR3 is TGTGCCACCAGCAGAGAGGATTCTGGCGGGGGGCCTTTGGGTACGCAGTATTTT.

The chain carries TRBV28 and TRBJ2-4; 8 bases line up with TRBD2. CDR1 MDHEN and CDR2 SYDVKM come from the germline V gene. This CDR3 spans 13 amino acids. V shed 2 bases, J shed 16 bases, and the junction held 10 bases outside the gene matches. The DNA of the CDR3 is TGTGCCAGCAGTTTAAGTGGAAGCGGGGGTAGTTACTTC. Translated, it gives CASSLSGSGGSYF.

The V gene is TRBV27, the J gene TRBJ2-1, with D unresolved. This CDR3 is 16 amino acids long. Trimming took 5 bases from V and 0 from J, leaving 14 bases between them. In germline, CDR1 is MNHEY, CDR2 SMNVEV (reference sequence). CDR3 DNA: TGTGCCAGCAGTCCGCGACTTGACGCCTCCTACAATGAGCAGTTCTTC. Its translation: CASSPRLDASYNEQFF.

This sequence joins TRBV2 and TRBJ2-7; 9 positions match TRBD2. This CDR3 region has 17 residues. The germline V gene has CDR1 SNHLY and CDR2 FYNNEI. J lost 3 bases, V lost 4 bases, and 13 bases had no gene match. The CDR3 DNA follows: TGTGCCAGCAGTGCCGCGATGCCGGGACTAGCAGACTACGAGCAGTACTTC. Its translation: CASSAAMPGLADYEQYF.

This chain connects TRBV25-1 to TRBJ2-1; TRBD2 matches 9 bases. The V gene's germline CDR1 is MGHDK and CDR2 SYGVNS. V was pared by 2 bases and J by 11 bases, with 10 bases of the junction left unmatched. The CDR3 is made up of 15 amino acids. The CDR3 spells CASSEPSGRLQQQFF. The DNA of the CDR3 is TGTGCCAGCAGTGAACCGAGCGGGAGGCTTCAACAGCAGTTCTTC. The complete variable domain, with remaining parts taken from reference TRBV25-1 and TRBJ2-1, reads EADIYQTPRYLVIGTGKKITLECSQTMGHDKMYWYQQDPGMELHLIHYSYGVNSTEKGDLSSESTVSRIRTEHFPLTLESARPSHTSQYLCASSEPSGRLQQQFFGPGTRLTVL.

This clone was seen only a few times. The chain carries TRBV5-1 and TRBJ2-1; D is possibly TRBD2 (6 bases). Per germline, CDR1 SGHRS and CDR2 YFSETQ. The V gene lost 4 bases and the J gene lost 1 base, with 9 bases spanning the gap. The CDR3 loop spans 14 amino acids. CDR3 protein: CASSQGTSYNEQFF. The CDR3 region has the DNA TGCGCCAGCAGCCAAGGGACTTCCTACAATGAGCAGTTCTTC. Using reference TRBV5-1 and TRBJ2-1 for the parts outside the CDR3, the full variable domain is KAGVTQTPRYLIKTRGQQVTLSCSPISGHRSVSWYQQTPGQGLQFLFEYFSETQRNKGNFPGRFSGRQFSNSRSEMNVSTLELGDSALYLCASSQGTSYNEQFFGPGTRLTVL.

The CDR3 here is CASSLVSGQYGYTF. The CDR3 DNA reads as TGTGCCAGCAGCTTAGTTAGCGGGCAGTATGGCTACACCTTC. The J gene is TRBJ1-2, the V gene TRBV7-8; no clear D. CDR1 and CDR2 from the germline V gene are SGHVS and FQNEAQ. The V end lost 1 base, the J end lost 5 bases, and 11 bases lay between the germline ends. This CDR3 spans 14 amino acids.

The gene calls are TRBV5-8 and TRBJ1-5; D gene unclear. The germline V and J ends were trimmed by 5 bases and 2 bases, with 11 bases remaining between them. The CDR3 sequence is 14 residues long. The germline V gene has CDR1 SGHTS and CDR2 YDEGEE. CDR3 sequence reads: CASSFGLGNQPQHF. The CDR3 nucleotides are TGTGCCAGCAGTTTCGGACTGGGCAATCAGCCCCAGCATTTT.

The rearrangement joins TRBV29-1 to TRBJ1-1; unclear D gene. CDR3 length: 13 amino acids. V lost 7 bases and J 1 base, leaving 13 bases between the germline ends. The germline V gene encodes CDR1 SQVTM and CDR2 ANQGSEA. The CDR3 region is CSAGLTANTEAFF. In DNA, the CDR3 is TGCAGCGCCGGATTGACTGCGAACACTGAAGCTTTCTTT. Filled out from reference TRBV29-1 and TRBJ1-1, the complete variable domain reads SAVISQKPSRDICQRGTSLTIQCQVDSQVTMMFWYRQQPGQSLTLIATANQGSEATYESGFVIDKFPISRPNLTFSTLTVSNMSPEDSSIYLCSAGLTANTEAFFGQGTRLTVV.

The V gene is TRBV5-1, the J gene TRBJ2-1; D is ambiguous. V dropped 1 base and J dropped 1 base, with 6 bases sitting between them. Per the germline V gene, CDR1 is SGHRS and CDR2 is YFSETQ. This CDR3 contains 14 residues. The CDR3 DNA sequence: TGCGCCAGCAGCTTGCGTCAGTCCTACAATGAGCAGTTCTTC. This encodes CASSLRQSYNEQFF.

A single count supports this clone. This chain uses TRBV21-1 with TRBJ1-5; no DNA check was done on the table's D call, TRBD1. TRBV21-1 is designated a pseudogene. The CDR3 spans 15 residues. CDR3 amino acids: CASSTGQGQGQPQHF. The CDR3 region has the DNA TGTGCCAGCAGCACGGGACAGGGACAGGGTCAGCCCCAGCATTTT.

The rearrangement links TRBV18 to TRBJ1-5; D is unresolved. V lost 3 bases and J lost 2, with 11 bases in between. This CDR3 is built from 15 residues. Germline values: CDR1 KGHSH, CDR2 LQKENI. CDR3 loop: CASSPVSGGNQPQHF. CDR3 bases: TGTGCCAGCTCACCTGTATCGGGAGGCAATCAGCCCCAGCATTTT.

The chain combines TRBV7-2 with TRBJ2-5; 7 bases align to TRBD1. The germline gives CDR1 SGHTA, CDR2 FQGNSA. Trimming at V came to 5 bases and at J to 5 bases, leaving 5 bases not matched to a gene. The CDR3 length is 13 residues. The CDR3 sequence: CASSRDRVETQYF. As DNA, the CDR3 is TGTGCCAGCAGCCGCGACAGGGTTGAGACCCAGTACTTC.

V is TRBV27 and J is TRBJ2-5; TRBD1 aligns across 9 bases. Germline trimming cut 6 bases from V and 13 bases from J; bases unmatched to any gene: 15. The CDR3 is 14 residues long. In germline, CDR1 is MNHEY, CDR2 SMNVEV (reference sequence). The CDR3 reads CASRIGQGPADWYF. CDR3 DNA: TGTGCCAGCAGGATCGGACAGGGGCCTGCGGATTGGTACTTC.

CDR3 region: CASSQGGTGLIANYGYTF. The CDR3 DNA sequence: TGTGCCAGCAGCCAAGGCGGGACAGGACTCATAGCTAACTATGGCTACACCTTC. The chain has TRBV14 and TRBJ1-2; 8 bases line up with TRBD1. The CDR3 has 18 residues. The trim removed 1 base at V and 0 bases at J, leaving 10 bases unmatched. Looked up from germline, CDR1 is SGHDN and CDR2 is FVKESK.

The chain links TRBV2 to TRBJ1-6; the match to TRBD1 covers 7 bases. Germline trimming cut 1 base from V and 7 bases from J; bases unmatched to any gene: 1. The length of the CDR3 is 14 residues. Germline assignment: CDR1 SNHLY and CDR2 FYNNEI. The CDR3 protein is CASSEEGANSPLHF. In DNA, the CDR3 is TGTGCCAGCAGTGAAGAGGGGGCAAATTCACCCCTCCACTTT. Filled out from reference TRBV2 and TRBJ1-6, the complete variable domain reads EPEVTQTPSHQVTQMGQEVILRCVPISNHLYFYWYRQILGQKVEFLVSFYNNEISEKSEIFDDQFSVERPDGSNFTLKIRSTKLEDSAMYFCASSEEGANSPLHFGNGTRLTVT.